This note documents a single T cell receptor (beta chain) sequence. No cognate antigen has been identified for it. No base quality information exists; no much larger clone differs at one position. The donors were healthy, HIV-negative adults with no recently reported acute infections or vaccinations. Every donor was a Caucasian adult residing in Nashville, Tennessee, USA. CD4+ T cells were enriched by magnetic negative selection, after which naive cells were positively selected on CD45RA and the negative fraction was taken as the memory subset. Blood was collected by leukapheresis, and PBMCs were isolated by Ficoll-Histopaque density gradient centrifugation and then cryopreserved in liquid nitrogen vapor phase. Analytical flow cytometry was used to check the purity and quantity of every magnetically sorted T cell population. Each sorted fraction had its genomic DNA isolated and then quantified by UV absorbance on a Nanodrop 2000c.

The sample comes from a study of shared clonotypes between healthy human individuals (dated by TCRdb to about 2020). For the study in its entirety: A couple of women and a few men aged 18 to 49 years were included in the cohort. Per donor, leukapheresis produced somewhere between about 0.9 and 10 billion PBMCs. To increase sequencing depth and limit assay-specific biases, different laboratories used diverse techniques to prepare libraries and sequence TCR repertoires. To estimate repertoire size and how much clonotypes are shared between individuals, the study performed deep sequencing of blood TCR repertoires from a handful of healthy adults. For each donor, CD4 naive and CD4 memory were each run on three plates, CD8 naive on two plates, and CD8 memory on one plate.

The full study reports these points: Rarefaction of sorted-subset datasets indicated incomplete sequencing despite the large sequencing depth. Sharing across several donors was observed for about 4.8% of naive CD4, around 3.5% of naive CD8, around 2.5% of memory CD4, and around 0.4% of memory CD8 clonotypes. Sampling was restricted to blood, and TCR repertoires in tissue are likely to differ from TCR repertoires in blood. The small number of donors limited the genetic and exposure-history diversity represented. Pairwise subsampling led to the expectation that sequencing depth would affect the degree of clonotype sharing among donors. Compared with non-shared clonotypes, clonotypes shared by all four sorted-subset donors had higher generation probabilities. Naive subsets generally had larger estimated clonotype richness than memory subsets did.

Using the deep immunoSEQ assay, TCR CDR3 regions were amplified from genomic DNA by multiplex PCR. For each cell subset, the extracted genomic DNA was distributed evenly across all wells of several immunoSEQ 96-well plates, and each plate served as one replicate. Each replicate PCR for sorted subsets received around 200 ng genomic DNA, equal to tens of thousands of T cell genomes. The purified libraries were quantified using a Qubit 3.0 fluorometer, sized with a Bioanalyzer 2100, and then quantified again using the KAPA Library Quantification kit. Each immunoSEQ 96-well plate was sequenced on its own single-read 150-cycle Illumina NextSeq 550 flow cell. Regarding the original processing steps: Because only junctional sequences without quality scores were contained in the immunoSEQ output, filtering matching that applied to full-length reads could not be performed. Sequences were annotated with PyIR, a Python wrapper for IgBLAST v1.9, using IMGT germline references to assign V/J genes and CDR3. Reads with weak V/J assignments (E-value above 1e-6), missing CDR3, stop codons, out-of-frame junctions, or ambiguous translated residues were removed. A V3J clonotype was defined by an identical inferred V gene, J gene, and CDR3 amino acid sequence. Percentage overlap between repertoires was computed as shared unique clonotypes divided by the size of the smaller repertoire. Three approaches were used to assess repertoire richness: RTK rarefaction, the Chao1 estimator, and Recon v2.1 estimates of unobserved clonotypes. OLGA was used to compute generation probabilities for all TCRbeta clonotypes that the gDNA method yielded from a few donors. This is the immuneACCESS table as TCRdb keeps it, with only in-frame sequences that have V and J called. A part of the clones is gone; compared with another copy, unresolved V genes explain less than half, and the rest is unexplained. That table furnishes V, J and clone size, whereas the DNA furnished D and trimming. For this sample there are about 300,000 clones; over 65% appear just once. The ten biggest clones cover about a tenth of the sample.

CDR1 and CDR2, per the germline V gene, are ENHRY and SYGVKD. Trimming takes 4 bases from V and 2 bases from J, and the germline ends sit 6 bases apart. The CDR3 goes from the cysteine to the phenylalanine over 13 residues. Just the 39-base CDR3 DNA is kept, in frame starting at base 1. The sample comprised memory CD4+ T cells sorted from blood. This sample's cell subset or site label indicates: CD45RA-negative fraction. The rearrangement joined TRBV10-3 to TRBJ1-5; the D segment cannot be called with confidence. This TCR was sampled from a man aged 25-45 years in good health. The CDR3 region has the sequence CAISVAGNQPQHF. Here is the DNA: TGTGCCATCAGTGTTGCAGGCAATCAGCCCCAGCATTTT.